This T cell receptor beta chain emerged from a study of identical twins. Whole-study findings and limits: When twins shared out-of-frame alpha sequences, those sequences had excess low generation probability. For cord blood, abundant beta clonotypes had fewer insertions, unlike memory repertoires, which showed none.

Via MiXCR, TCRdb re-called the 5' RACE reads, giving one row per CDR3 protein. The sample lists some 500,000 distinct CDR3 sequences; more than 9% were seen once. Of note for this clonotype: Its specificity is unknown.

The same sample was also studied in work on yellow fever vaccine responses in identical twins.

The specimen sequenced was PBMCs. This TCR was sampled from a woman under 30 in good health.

CDR3 DNA sequence: TGTGCCAGCAGGAGGGGACGCCTCCGCTACAATGAGCAGTTCTTC. Translation: CASRRGRLRYNEQFF. V usage is TRBV27 and J usage is TRBJ2-1; D possibly matches TRBD1 or TRBD2 (5 bases each). The germline gives CDR1 MNHEY, CDR2 SMNVEV (reference sequence). V dropped 6 bases and J dropped 3 bases, with 15 bases sitting between them. This CDR3 comprises 15 residues.